The 28 T cell receptor beta chains below come from one sample, sequenced in a study of cytomegalovirus exposure and HLA in healthy donors. The assay was immunoSEQ multiplex PCR, and TCRdb's table has in-frame clones only and misses some. There are approximately 160,000 clones in the sample; about 89% occur only once, and around 2.7% lies in the top ten. The material sequenced was PBMCs. These receptors all stem from a woman between 18 and 29 years old in good health and CMV-seropositive.

The rearrangement links TRBV5-5 to TRBJ1-2; D unresolved. Trimming stripped 1 base from V and 1 base from J, with 11 bases between. This CDR3 region has 15 residues. The germline V gene encodes CDR1 SGHKS and CDR2 YYEKEE (reference sequence). The CDR3 region has the DNA TGTGCCAGCAGCTTGCAACAGCATGTTAACTATGGCTACACCTTC. The encoded protein is CASSLQQHVNYGYTF.

In its sample, this clone was seen once. The chain uses TRBV6-1 and TRBJ1-5, with 7 bases identical to TRBD1. This CDR3 has 14 amino acids. Germline CDR1 is MNHNS and CDR2 is SASEGT. Unmatched junction bases numbered 4, after V lost 8 bases and J lost 0 bases. The CDR3 bases are TGTGCCAGCCACAGGGGAAATAGCAATCAGCCCCAGCATTTT. Residues: CASHRGNSNQPQHF.

The CDR3 loop reads CASSEVGIGNTIYF. In DNA form, the CDR3 reads TGTGCCAGCAGTGAAGTGGGCATCGGAAACACCATATATTTT. The genes are TRBV6-1 and TRBJ1-3, with D hard to call. The CDR3 loop spans 14 amino acids. Trimming shortened V by 1 base and J by 4 bases, and 8 bases separated the two germline ends. Germline lookup yields CDR1 MNHNS and CDR2 SASEGT.

The rearrangement links TRBV5-1 to TRBJ2-1; D ambiguous. The germline gives CDR1 SGHRS, CDR2 YFSETQ. The CDR3 has 15 residues. Trimming stripped 6 bases from V and 3 bases from J, with 16 bases between. This chain's CDR3 is CASTVEALDYNEQFF. CDR3 DNA sequence: TGCGCCAGCACCGTTGAGGCATTAGACTACAATGAGCAGTTCTTC.

This clone was seen just once. The V gene is TRBV30, the J gene TRBJ2-7; 8 nucleotides align to TRBD1. The CDR3 consists of 14 residues. From germline, CDR1 is GTSNPN and CDR2 SVGIG (reference sequence). V was pared by 3 bases and J by 4 bases, with 8 bases of the junction left unmatched. The CDR3 loop reads CAWSQGQGEYEQYF. The CDR3 DNA reads as TGTGCCTGGAGCCAAGGACAGGGCGAGTACGAGCAGTACTTC.

CDR3 amino acids: CASSLVGTDYGYTF. Written as DNA, the CDR3 is TGTGCCAGCAGCTTAGTAGGGACAGACTATGGCTACACCTTC. The chain links TRBV7-9 to TRBJ1-2, with 7 bases that match TRBD1. The length of the CDR3 is 14 residues. With V trimmed by 1 base and J by 3 bases, 2 bases remained unmatched. Germline V lookup: CDR1 SEHNR, CDR2 FQNEAQ (reference sequence). Based on the CDR3 plus reference TRBV7-9 and TRBJ1-2, the full variable domain is DTGVSQNPRHKITKRGQNVTFRCDPISEHNRLYWYRQTLGQGPEFLTYFQNEAQLEKSRLLSDRFSAERPKGSFSTLEIQRTEQGDSAMYLCASSLVGTDYGYTFGSGTRLTVV.

The V gene is TRBV15, the J gene TRBJ2-7; D not certain. This CDR3 has 15 residues. Trimming shortened V by 0 bases and J by 5 bases, and 14 bases separated the two germline ends. The V gene's germline CDR1 is LNHNV and CDR2 YYDKDF (reference sequence). CDR3 protein: CATSRDLWSANEQYF. The CDR3 DNA sequence: TGTGCCACCAGCAGAGATCTCTGGAGTGCCAACGAGCAGTACTTC.

The chain has TRBV5-4 and TRBJ2-7, with D maybe TRBD1 (6 bases). Germline V gives CDR1 SGHNT, CDR2 YYREEE (reference sequence). The CDR3 is made up of 13 amino acids. Trimming pared 4 bases from V and 4 bases from J, leaving 12 bases between. CDR3 amino acids: CASSAGQKYEQYF. In nucleotides, the CDR3 is TGTGCCAGCAGCGCTGGACAGAAATACGAGCAGTACTTC.

This sequence joins TRBV5-1 and TRBJ1-1; 8 bases align to TRBD1. With 0 bases clipped from V and 4 bases from J, the junction kept 8 bases outside the gene matches. The CDR3 contains 16 residues. The germline gives CDR1 SGHRS, CDR2 YFSETQ. The CDR3 DNA follows: TGCGCCAGCAGCTTGGTCGCAGGGGGCGCGGGCACTGAAGCTTTCTTT. Encoded protein: CASSLVAGGAGTEAFF.

This sequence joins TRBV2 and TRBJ2-5, with TRBD2 as a possible D gene (7 bases). Trimming took 3 bases from V and 5 from J, leaving 16 bases between them. This CDR3 is 15 amino acids long. The V gene's germline CDR1 is SNHLY and CDR2 FYNNEI. The CDR3 nucleotides read TGTGCCAGCAGTGAGGGTGGGGGGGCCTTGGAGACCCAGTACTTC. Amino acids: CASSEGGGALETQYF.

The chain uses TRBV18 and TRBJ1-1; D gene ambiguous. V was trimmed by 4 bases and J by 4 bases, leaving 10 bases between them. The CDR3 is 13 amino acids. In germline, CDR1 is KGHSH, CDR2 LQKENI. CDR3 bases: TGTGCCAGCTCACTAACAACCAGCACTGAAGCTTTCTTT. Translated, it gives CASSLTTSTEAFF.

V usage is TRBV5-1 and J usage is TRBJ2-7; 9 bases agree with TRBD1. The length of the CDR3 is 15 residues. Germline V gene lookup returns CDR1 SGHRS and CDR2 YFSETQ. Trimming at V came to 4 bases and at J to 0 bases, leaving 5 bases not matched to a gene. This CDR3 is CASSHGQGSSYEQYF. DNA for the CDR3: TGCGCCAGCAGCCACGGACAGGGGAGCTCCTACGAGCAGTACTTC.

This sequence joins TRBV19 and TRBJ2-2; TRBD2 agrees at 10 bases. This CDR3 spans 15 amino acids. Germline trimming cut 5 bases from V and 5 bases from J; bases unmatched to any gene: 5. From germline, CDR1 is LNHDA and CDR2 SQIVND (reference sequence). DNA of the CDR3: TGTGCCAGTAGTCTATTAGCGGGAGGTACCGGGGAGCTGTTTTTT. Amino acids: CASSLLAGGTGELFF.

The chain uses TRBV10-2 and TRBJ2-2; TRBD2 matches 8 bases. V lost 4 bases to trimming and J lost 5 bases; unmatched junction nucleotides: 0. The germline V gene encodes CDR1 WSHSY and CDR2 SAAADI. This CDR3 contains 13 residues. The CDR3, as DNA: TGCGCCAGCAGTGCTAGCGGGACCGGGGAGCTGTTTTTT. Translating it yields CASSASGTGELFF.

The chain uses TRBV2 and TRBJ2-1, with D hard to call. The CDR3 covers 12 residues. V lost 4 bases and J lost 5, with 6 bases in between. The germline gives CDR1 SNHLY, CDR2 FYNNEI. CDR3 loop: CASSALDNEQFF. In nucleotides, the CDR3 is TGTGCCAGCAGTGCACTGGACAATGAGCAGTTCTTC.

The genes are TRBV29-1 and TRBJ2-7, with D possibly TRBD1 on 6 matching bases. Germline CDR1 SQVTM, CDR2 ANQGSEA. V was cut by 4 bases and J by 0 bases, with 10 bases left in between. CDR3 length: 13 amino acids. The CDR3 region is CSVVGQISYEQYF. CDR3 nucleotide sequence: TGCAGCGTTGTGGGACAAATCTCCTACGAGCAGTACTTC.

This clone has more than one count but fewer than ten. The chain carries TRBV30 and TRBJ1-1; possibly TRBD1 for D (6 bases). This CDR3 has 15 amino acids. Looked up from germline, CDR1 is GTSNPN and CDR2 is SVGIG (reference sequence). V lost 4 bases, J lost 3 bases, and 18 bases lay in between. CDR3 residues: CAWTLRTGQHTEAFF. CDR3 sequence (DNA): TGTGCCTGGACCCTTAGAACAGGGCAACACACTGAAGCTTTCTTT.

Here the CDR3 DNA reads TGCAGCGCCTCCAGGAGGCAGTACAATGAGCAGTTCTTC. This translates into CSASRRQYNEQFF. The chain has TRBV29-1 and TRBJ2-1, with a weak D call TRBD2 (5 bases). Germline V gene sequence: CDR1 SQVTM, CDR2 ANQGSEA. This CDR3 comprises 13 residues. V was shortened by 7 bases and J by 4 bases, with 14 bases between the two germline ends.

The chain is built from TRBV11-3 and TRBJ2-3; no clear D gene. The CDR3 sequence is 14 residues long. V lost 1 base and J 2 bases, leaving 7 bases between the germline ends. Germline V gene lookup returns CDR1 SGHNT and CDR2 YENEEA. In nucleotides, the CDR3 is TGTGCCAGCAGCTTAGGTGGCTTCACAGATACGCAGTATTTT. Protein product: CASSLGGFTDTQYF.

The rearrangement links TRBV29-1 to TRBJ1-4; D remains unclear. CDR3 length: 13 residues. CDR1 is SQVTM and CDR2 is ANQGSEA in the germline V gene. V was pared by 7 bases and J by 3 bases, with 12 bases between. The CDR3 sequence: CSATREPNEKLFF. DNA of the CDR3: TGCAGCGCGACCCGGGAGCCTAATGAAAAACTGTTTTTT.

The chain joins TRBV6-4 to TRBJ2-2; D might be TRBD2 (6 bases). Germline V lookup: CDR1 MRHNA, CDR2 SNTAGT. This CDR3 spans 14 amino acids. Trimming pared 6 bases from V and 4 bases from J, leaving 12 bases between. For the CDR3, the DNA is TGTGCCAGCAGCCGGGACTCGTTCACCGGGGAGCTGTTTTTT. This codes for CASSRDSFTGELFF.

This clone has only a few counts. The rearrangement uses TRBV14 and TRBJ2-7; 7 bases line up with TRBD2. This CDR3 is 14 amino acids long. The trim removed 2 bases at V and 9 bases at J, leaving 10 bases unmatched. The germline V gene encodes CDR1 SGHDN and CDR2 FVKESK. The CDR3 spells CASSQSGLVAVQYF. The CDR3 DNA sequence: TGTGCCAGCAGCCAAAGCGGACTAGTAGCGGTGCAGTACTTC.

On this clone: Other DNA sequences in the same sample also yield this CDR3. The rearrangement links TRBV7-9 to TRBJ2-7; D ambiguous. Germline-derived CDR1 and CDR2 are SEHNR and FQNEAQ (reference sequence). Trimming took 5 bases from V and 6 from J, leaving 11 bases between them. The CDR3 totals 12 residues. The CDR3 sequence is CASSPRGGEQYF. CDR3 bases: TGTGCCAGCAGCCCCCGAGGCGGCGAGCAGTACTTC.

This clone showed up just once. The chain carries TRBV6-1 and TRBJ1-5; tentative D call: TRBD1 (6 bases). This CDR3 is 16 amino acids long. Per germline, CDR1 MNHNS and CDR2 SASEGT. Trimming shortened V by 1 base and J by 2 bases, and 12 bases separated the two germline ends. The CDR3 is CASSEVGGLGNQPQHF. The CDR3 region has the DNA TGTGCCAGCAGTGAAGTGGGGGGGCTGGGCAATCAGCCCCAGCATTTT.

V and J are TRBV7-9 and TRBJ1-4; TRBD1 aligns across 7 bases. CDR3 length: 17 amino acids. CDR1 and CDR2 from the germline V gene are SEHNR and FQNEAQ (reference sequence). V dropped 4 bases and J dropped 8; count of bases not matched to a gene: 16. CDR3 loop: CASSSPTGGRRGEKLFF. CDR3 coding DNA: TGTGCCAGCAGCTCCCCAACAGGAGGGCGCAGGGGGGAAAAACTGTTTTTT.

The CDR3 bases are TGCAGCGTTGAAGTACTGGAGGGAGGCACTGAAGCTTTCTTT. This translates into CSVEVLEGGTEAFF. The chain couples TRBV29-1 to TRBJ1-1; no reliable D call. The germline V and J ends were trimmed by 1 base and 4 bases, with 13 bases remaining between them. This CDR3 contains 14 residues. The V gene's germline CDR1 is SQVTM and CDR2 ANQGSEA. The whole variable domain, remainder taken from reference TRBV29-1 and TRBJ1-1, is SAVISQKPSRDICQRGTSLTIQCQVDSQVTMMFWYRQQPGQSLTLIATANQGSEATYESGFVIDKFPISRPNLTFSTLTVSNMSPEDSSIYLCSVEVLEGGTEAFFGQGTRLTVV.

The chain has TRBV19 and TRBJ2-7; 9 bases agree with TRBD2. The germline V gene has CDR1 LNHDA and CDR2 SQIVND (reference sequence). The CDR3 runs to 17 residues. J gave up 7 bases and V 1 base, and 14 bases lay outside the gene matches. CDR3 region: CASSIVPSGTGAGEQYF. In DNA, the CDR3 is TGTGCCAGTAGTATAGTCCCTAGCGGGACGGGTGCGGGTGAGCAGTACTTC.

The chain carries TRBV29-1 and TRBJ2-7; 13 bases match TRBD2. The germline gives CDR1 SQVTM, CDR2 ANQGSEA. The CDR3 is made up of 14 amino acids. Losses at the gene ends were 2 bases for V and 7 bases for J; bases not matched to a gene: 5. The CDR3 loop reads CSVETAGLAGEQYF. The DNA of the CDR3 is TGCAGCGTTGAAACCGCGGGACTAGCGGGGGAGCAGTACTTC.